This entry lists 12 T cell receptor beta chains sequenced from one sample in a study of CD8 T cells in Susac syndrome. A quantity of roughly 0.5 to 1 ug RNA underwent reverse transcription using random hexamers. TCRdb reprocessed the immunoSEQ multiplex PCR reads with MiXCR, giving one entry per CDR3 protein. The sample yields some 140,000 distinct CDR3 sequences, approximately 95% seen once. Sample: CD8+ T cells from PBMCs. The source of these receptors is a human donor with Susac syndrome.

V and J are TRBV11-1 and TRBJ2-7, with TRBD2 matching 7 bases. V gave up 3 bases and J gave up 1 base; unmatched junction bases: 3. Germline-derived CDR1 and CDR2 are SGHAT and FQDESV (reference sequence). This CDR3 has 14 residues. The CDR3, as DNA: TGTGCCAGCAGCTTTCAAGCGGGATCCTACGAGCAGTACTTC. Translated: CASSFQAGSYEQYF.

This clonotype showed up just a few times. The V call is TRBV28, the J call TRBJ2-7; D ambiguous. Trimming stripped 5 bases from V and 2 bases from J, with 10 bases between. The CDR3 extends over 13 amino acids. CDR1 is MDHEN, CDR2 SYDVKM, per germline. The CDR3 region is CASSPPGAYEQYF. CDR3 in DNA: TGTGCCAGCAGTCCACCAGGAGCCTACGAGCAGTACTTC.

The genes are TRBV13 and TRBJ1-2; possibly TRBD1 for D (5 bases). V was pared by 6 bases and J by 1 base, with 15 bases between. The length of the CDR3 is 15 residues. Germline loops: CDR1 PRHDT, CDR2 FYEKMQ (reference sequence). For the CDR3, the DNA is TGTGCCAGCAGTTCCCGGGACGCCGATAACTATGGCTACACCTTC. It encodes CASSSRDADNYGYTF.

This chain uses TRBV4-1 with TRBJ1-2; D unclear. With 0 bases removed from V and 8 bases from J, the gap between germline ends came to 13 bases. CDR1 MGHRA and CDR2 YSYEKL come from the germline V gene. CDR3 length equals 14 residues. DNA of the CDR3: TGCGCCAGCAGCCAAGAGTGGACCCTCGGCGGCTACACCTTC. Translated: CASSQEWTLGGYTF.

This rearrangement joins TRBV5-4 to TRBJ2-2; maybe TRBD2 (7 bases). Germline V gene lookup returns CDR1 SGHNT and CDR2 YYREEE (reference sequence). Trimming left V 4 bases short and J 4 bases short, with 14 bases between. This CDR3 comprises 15 residues. The CDR3 spells CASSDEGGGTGELFF. The DNA for the CDR3 is TGTGCCAGCAGCGACGAAGGGGGGGGCACCGGGGAGCTGTTTTTT.

A few counts support this clonotype. The rearrangement uses TRBV5-6 and TRBJ2-6; D is ambiguous. This CDR3 is built from 15 residues. From germline, CDR1 is SGHDT and CDR2 YYEEEE. V lost 0 bases and J lost 2, with 6 bases in between. CDR3 DNA sequence: TGTGCCAGCAGCTTGGGGCTAGCTGGGGCCAACGTCCTGACTTTC. Amino acid sequence: CASSLGLAGANVLTF.

The chain is built from TRBV4-1 and TRBJ1-3; D is ambiguous. The CDR3 runs to 14 residues. Trimming removed 1 base at V and 3 bases at J, with 7 bases between. Germline V CDR1 and CDR2: MGHRA, YSYEKL. CDR3 DNA sequence: TGCGCCAGCAGCCAAGGCATTCTTGGAAACACCATATATTTT. It encodes CASSQGILGNTIYF.

DNA of the CDR3: TGCAGCGTTGAATCTGCGTCCTCCTACGAGCAGTACTTC. Translation: CSVESASSYEQYF. The V and J genes are TRBV29-1 and TRBJ2-7; D call uncertain. Germline V gene data show CDR1 as SQVTM and CDR2 as ANQGSEA. The CDR3 is made up of 13 amino acids. The ends were cut back, 2 bases at V and 0 bases at J, with 8 bases in the middle.

The rearrangement links TRBV28 to TRBJ1-1; D is ambiguous. Trimming left V 6 bases short and J 3 bases short, with 8 bases between. Germline lookup yields CDR1 MDHEN and CDR2 SYDVKM. This CDR3 spans 12 amino acids. The CDR3 region is CASRSGDTEAFF. The CDR3 nucleotides read TGTGCCAGCAGATCCGGAGACACTGAAGCTTTCTTT.

The chain carries TRBV9 and TRBJ1-2; 9 bases agree with TRBD1. CDR3 length equals 14 residues. Trimming at V came to 3 bases and at J to 4 bases, leaving 4 bases not matched to a gene. CDR1 and CDR2 from the germline V gene are SGDLS and YYNGEE. CDR3: CASSAQGAGYGYTF. The CDR3 bases are TGTGCCAGCAGCGCACAGGGGGCCGGCTATGGCTACACCTTC.

The V gene is TRBV20-1, the J gene TRBJ1-1, with a possible D match to TRBD1 (6 bases). V was clipped by 5 bases and J by 3 bases, with 16 bases between them. CDR3 length equals 14 residues. Germline loops: CDR1 DFQATT, CDR2 SNEGSKA (reference sequence). For the CDR3, the DNA is TGCAGTGCTTGGGCCAGGACAGCCGACACTGAAGCTTTCTTT. This gives the protein CSAWARTADTEAFF.

The chain combines TRBV3-1 with TRBJ2-5; D gene uncertain. Germline lookup yields CDR1 LGHDT and CDR2 YNNKEL (reference sequence). Trimming shortened V by 0 bases and J by 2 bases, and 7 bases separated the two germline ends. The CDR3 runs 14 residues. In DNA form, the CDR3 reads TGTGCCAGCAGCCAAGAAGGCCGGCAAGAGACCCAGTACTTC. This translates into CASSQEGRQETQYF.